Below, 9 T cell receptor beta chains from the same sample are listed, as sequenced in a study of blood T cell repertoires in COVID-19. Only in-frame clones appear in the TCRdb table, and some are missing; sequencing was by immunoSEQ multiplex PCR. The sample lists more than 95,000 clones, approximately 89% seen once, with approximately 3% in the top ten. Source material: peripheral blood. These receptors originate from a woman of 80 years or more with COVID-19, enrolled during active disease.

This chain uses TRBV5-4 with TRBJ2-2; TRBD1 matches 7 bases. V shed 4 bases and J 6 bases; nucleotides not matched to a gene: 12. Germline assignment: CDR1 SGHNT and CDR2 YYREEE (reference sequence). This CDR3 has 16 amino acids. As DNA, the CDR3 is TGTGCCAGCAGCGCCCGCTTGGGGCAGGGGGCCGGGGAGCTGTTTTTT. It is translated as CASSARLGQGAGELFF.

This chain links TRBV19 with TRBJ2-2; 10 nucleotides agree with TRBD2. Germline V gene lookup returns CDR1 LNHDA and CDR2 SQIVND (reference sequence). The CDR3 length is 15 residues. J was trimmed by 4 bases and V by 4 bases; bases with no gene match: 3. CDR3 protein: CASSTSGRVTGELFF. The CDR3 DNA sequence: TGTGCCAGTAGTACTAGCGGGAGAGTCACCGGGGAGCTGTTTTTT.

The rearrangement links TRBV10-3 to TRBJ2-6, with D tentatively TRBD1 (6 bases). V was pared by 0 bases and J by 0 bases, with 9 bases between. This CDR3 has 17 amino acids. CDR1 and CDR2 (germline): ENHRY, SYGVKD. CDR3 nucleotide sequence: TGTGCCATCAGTGAGTCGCAGACAGGCTCTGGGGCCAACGTCCTGACTTTC. This codes for CAISESQTGSGANVLTF.

This chain connects TRBV28 to TRBJ2-3, with 13 bases matching TRBD2. The V and J ends lost 6 bases and 4 bases, in that order; junction bases with no gene match: 10. The V gene's germline CDR1 is MDHEN and CDR2 SYDVKM. The CDR3 is 17 amino acids. The CDR3 nucleotides read TGTGCCAGCAGCCTGCTCCCTACTAGCGGGAGGGCAGATACGCAGTATTTT. It encodes CASSLLPTSGRADTQYF.

The rearrangement joins TRBV28 to TRBJ1-1; a weak D match, TRBD1 (5 bases). The V and J ends lost 10 bases and 10 bases respectively, with 16 bases between them. The CDR3 covers 11 residues. The V gene's germline CDR1 is MDHEN and CDR2 SYDVKM. CDR3 sequence: CATSEEGPAFF. The CDR3, as DNA: TGTGCCACCTCCGAGGAGGGACCAGCTTTCTTT.

This chain connects TRBV4-1 to TRBJ1-4, with TRBD1 identical over 8 bases. The CDR3 sequence is 14 residues long. Trimming at V came to 4 bases and at J to 8 bases, leaving 6 bases not matched to a gene. Per germline, CDR1 MGHRA and CDR2 YSYEKL. For the CDR3, the DNA is TGCGCCAGCAGCCCCCGGACAGGGACAGAAAAACTGTTTTTT. Its translation: CASSPRTGTEKLFF.

This chain joins TRBV13 and TRBJ2-7; 10 nucleotides line up with TRBD2. The CDR3 is made up of 14 amino acids. V dropped 5 bases and J dropped 7; count of bases not matched to a gene: 8. Germline CDR1 reads PRHDT; CDR2 reads FYEKMQ (reference sequence). The CDR3 loop reads CASSDGTSAQEQYF. DNA of the CDR3: TGTGCCAGCAGCGACGGGACTAGCGCGCAAGAGCAGTACTTC.

This chain's CDR3 is CASSLAQGGGSYEQYF. The CDR3 nucleotides are TGTGCCAGCAGCTTAGCCCAAGGGGGGGGCTCCTACGAGCAGTACTTC. This sequence joins TRBV7-9 and TRBJ2-7; TRBD2 is a possible D gene (7 bases). The V gene lost 0 bases and the J gene lost 0 bases, with 12 bases spanning the gap. Germline V gives CDR1 SEHNR, CDR2 FQNEAQ (reference sequence). This CDR3 has 16 amino acids.

The chain has TRBV18 and TRBJ2-7; no firm D call. Trimming removed 2 bases from V and 2 bases from J, with 7 bases in between. The CDR3 extends over 13 amino acids. Germline V gene data show CDR1 as KGHSH and CDR2 as LQKENI. CDR3 amino acids: CASSPYAAYEQYF. The CDR3 nucleotides read TGTGCCAGCTCACCATACGCAGCCTACGAGCAGTACTTC. Together with reference TRBV18 and TRBJ2-7, the CDR3 gives the full variable domain: NAGVMQNPRHLVRRRGQEARLRCSPMKGHSHVYWYRQLPEEGLKFMVYLQKENIIDESGMPKERFSAEFPKEGPSILRIQQVVRGDSAAYFCASSPYAAYEQYFGPGTRLTVT.